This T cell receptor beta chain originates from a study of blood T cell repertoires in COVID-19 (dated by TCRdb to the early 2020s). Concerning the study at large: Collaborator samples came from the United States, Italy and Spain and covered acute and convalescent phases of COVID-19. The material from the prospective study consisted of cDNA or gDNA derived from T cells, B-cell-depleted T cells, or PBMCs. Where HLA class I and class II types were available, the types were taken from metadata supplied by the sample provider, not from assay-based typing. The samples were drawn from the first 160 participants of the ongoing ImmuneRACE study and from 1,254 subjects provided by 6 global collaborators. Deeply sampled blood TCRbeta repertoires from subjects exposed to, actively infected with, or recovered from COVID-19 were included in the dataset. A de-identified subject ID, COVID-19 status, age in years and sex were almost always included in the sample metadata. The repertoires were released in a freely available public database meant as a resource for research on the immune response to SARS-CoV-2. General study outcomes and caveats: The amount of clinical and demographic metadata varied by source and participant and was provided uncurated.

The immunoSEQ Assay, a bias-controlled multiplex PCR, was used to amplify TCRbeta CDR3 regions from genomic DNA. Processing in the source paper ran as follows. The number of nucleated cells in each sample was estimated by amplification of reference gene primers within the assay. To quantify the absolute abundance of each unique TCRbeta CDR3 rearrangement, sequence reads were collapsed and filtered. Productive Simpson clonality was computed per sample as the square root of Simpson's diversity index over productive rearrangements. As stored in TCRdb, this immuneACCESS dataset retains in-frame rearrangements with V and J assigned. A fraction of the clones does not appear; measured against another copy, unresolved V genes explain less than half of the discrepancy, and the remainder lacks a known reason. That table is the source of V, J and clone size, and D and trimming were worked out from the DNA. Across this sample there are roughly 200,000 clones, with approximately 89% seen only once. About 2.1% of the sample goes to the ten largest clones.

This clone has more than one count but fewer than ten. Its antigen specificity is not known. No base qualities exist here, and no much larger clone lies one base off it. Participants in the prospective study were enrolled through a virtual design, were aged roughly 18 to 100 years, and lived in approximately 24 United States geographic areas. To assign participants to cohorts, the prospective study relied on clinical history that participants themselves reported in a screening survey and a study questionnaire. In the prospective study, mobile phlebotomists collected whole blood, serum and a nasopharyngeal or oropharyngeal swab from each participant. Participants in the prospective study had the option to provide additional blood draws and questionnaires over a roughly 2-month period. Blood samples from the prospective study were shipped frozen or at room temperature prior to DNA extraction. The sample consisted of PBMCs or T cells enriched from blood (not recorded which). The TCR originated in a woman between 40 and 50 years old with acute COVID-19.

At the DNA level, the sequence is TGTGCCAGCAGCTTAACGGGTTCCGGGACTAGGTCCGGGGAGCTGTTTTTT. It translates to CASSLTGSGTRSGELFF. The chain links TRBV7-3 with TRBJ2-2, with TRBD2 matching 8 junction bases. The V end gives up 0 bases and the J end 6 bases, leaving 9 bases in the junction not matched to a gene. Sequences SGHTA (CDR1) and FQGTGA (CDR2) are obtained from the germline V gene. From its cysteine to its phenylalanine, the CDR3 spans 17 amino acids. The DNA shown is the 51-base CDR3, in frame from base 1.